The rows below give T cell receptor beta chains drawn from one sample of a study of human T cells and chemical hapten exposure. TCRdb itself ran the RACE reads through MiXCR, one entry per CDR3 protein. This sample has about 82,000 distinct CDR3 sequences, with 8.5% to 12% found just once. Sequencing used whole blood, obtained in connection with sensitization to the hapten diphenylcyclopropenone (DPC). The receptors shown here come from a woman aged 45 to 65 with alopecia areata. Some clones in this sample may be carry-over from other donors' samples. CDR3s include the opening cysteine and the closing phenylalanine or tryptophan. A D gene is named only where the DNA matches it firmly. Clone sizes are given selectively: once, few, many, or a class where the clone is expanded.

J gene	D gene	V gene	clone size	CDR3 protein	CDR3 DNA
TRBJ2-1	TRBD2	TRBV29-1	many	CSVDNPGLGNEQFF	TGCAGCGTAGACAACCCGGGACTAGGGAATGAGCAGTTCTTC
TRBJ1-3	-	TRBV11-2	few	CASNPPLGTIYF	TGTGCCAGCAATCCCCCCTTAGGCACCATATATTTT
TRBJ2-1	-	TRBV18	-	CASSPFLTSNSSSYNEQFF	TGTGCCAGCTCACCATTTTTAACTTCGAACTCGAGCTCCTACAATGAGCAGTTCTTC
TRBJ2-3	-	TRBV29-1	few	CSVVGASGTDTQYF	TGCAGCGTTGTTGGGGCTAGCGGCACAGATACGCAGTATTTT
TRBJ1-5	TRBD1	TRBV2	few	CASNGGQEQPQHF	TGTGCCAGCAACGGGGGACAGGAACAGCCCCAGCATTTT
TRBJ2-4	-	TRBV7-8	-	CASSLEGMDKNIQYF	TGTGCCAGCAGCTTAGAGGGGATGGACAAAAACATTCAGTACTTC
TRBJ2-1	TRBD2	TRBV19	few	CASSTHTSGRFYNEQFF	TGTGCCAGTAGTACCCACACCAGCGGGAGGTTCTACAATGAGCAGTTCTTC
TRBJ2-1	TRBD2	TRBV5-1	few	CASKPGLAGGPQFF	TGCGCCAGCAAGCCGGGACTAGCGGGAGGGCCTCAGTTCTTC
TRBJ2-4	TRBD1	TRBV19	many	CASSNDRGRVKNIQYF	TGTGCCAGTAGTAATGACAGGGGGCGTGTGAAAAACATTCAGTACTTC
TRBJ2-7	TRBD1	TRBV12-3/TRBV12-4	many	CASSLSPRQGATYF	TGTGCCAGCAGTTTAAGTCCCCGACAGGGGGCAACGTACTTC
TRBJ2-7	-	TRBV12-3/TRBV12-4	-	CASSEFDEQYF	TGTGCCAGCAGTGAGTTCGACGAGCAGTACTTC
TRBJ1-1	-	TRBV6-5	-	CASSYGQNTEAFF	TGTGCCAGCAGTTACGGACAGAACACTGAAGCTTTCTTT
TRBJ2-2	-	TRBV7-6	many	CASSWGLADTGELFF	TGTGCCAGCAGCTGGGGGCTAGCGGACACCGGGGAGCTGTTTTTT
TRBJ2-5	TRBD2	TRBV20-1	-	CSARFSVAGTGTQYF	TGCAGTGCTAGATTTTCGGTAGCGGGGACCGGGACCCAGTACTTC
TRBJ2-1	TRBD2	TRBV30	-	CAWSVRRAGGAYNEQFF	TGTGCCTGGAGTGTACGAAGGGCGGGAGGGGCCTACAATGAGCAGTTCTTC
TRBJ1-2	-	TRBV20-1	few	CSARDRRVEHFNYGYTF	TGCAGTGCTAGAGATCGGAGAGTGGAGCATTTTAACTATGGCTACACCTTC
TRBJ1-5	-	TRBV20-1	many	CSAIDSSKSNQPQHF	TGCAGTGCCATCGACAGTAGTAAGAGCAATCAGCCCCAGCATTTT
TRBJ2-1	-	TRBV28	-	CASSAGEQFF	TGTGCCAGCAGTGCAGGTGAGCAGTTCTTC
TRBJ2-7	TRBD2	TRBV11-2	-	CASSTKAGLGTYEQYF	TGTGCCAGCAGCACGAAAGCGGGACTTGGAACCTACGAGCAGTACTTC
TRBJ1-2	-	TRBV18	few	CASSPEEPHYGYTF	TGTGCCAGCTCCCCAGAGGAACCTCACTATGGCTACACCTTC
TRBJ1-1	-	TRBV29-1	many	CSAFSGWVGPAEAFF	TGCAGCGCCTTTTCTGGGTGGGTGGGGCCGGCTGAAGCTTTCTTT
TRBJ1-5	TRBD1	TRBV18	few	CASSQGQGSQPQHF	TGTGCCAGCTCCCAGGGACAGGGCTCTCAGCCCCAGCATTTT
TRBJ2-1	-	TRBV28	-	CASSPPQFF	TGTGCCAGCAGTCCCCCGCAGTTCTTC
TRBJ1-1	-	TRBV7-2	few	CASSPRGEDTEAFF	TGTGCCAGCAGCCCGAGAGGGGAGGACACTGAAGCTTTCTTT
TRBJ2-5	TRBD2	TRBV7-6	-	CAGTSGPFRETQYF	TGTGCCGGGACTAGCGGGCCCTTCCGGGAGACCCAGTACTTC
TRBJ1-2	-	TRBV6-2/TRBV6-3	few	CASRWTANYGYTF	TGTGCCAGCAGATGGACAGCGAACTATGGCTACACCTTC
TRBJ2-2	-	TRBV25-1	many	CASRDSSRDPTGELFF	TGTGCCAGCAGGGACAGTTCTCGAGACCCCACCGGGGAGCTGTTTTTT
TRBJ2-1	-	TRBV7-2	many	CASSLSMNEQFF	TGTGCCAGCAGCTTGAGTATGAATGAGCAGTTCTTC
TRBJ1-4	-	TRBV7-2	-	CASSSRQGSEKLFF	TGTGCCAGCAGCTCGAGGCAGGGTAGCGAAAAACTGTTTTTT
TRBJ1-1	-	TRBV18	few	CASSTDRGGTEAFF	TGTGCCAGCTCAACGGACAGAGGTGGGACTGAAGCTTTCTTT
TRBJ2-7	-	TRBV6-6	many	CASNPDDSYEQYF	TGTGCCAGCAACCCGGACGACTCCTACGAGCAGTACTTC
TRBJ2-1	TRBD1	TRBV2	few	CASSERQGPYEQFF	TGTGCCAGCAGTGAAAGACAGGGGCCCTATGAGCAGTTCTTC
TRBJ2-3	-	TRBV5-6	many	CASSLEISGLTDTQYF	TGTGCCAGCAGCTTGGAGATTAGCGGCCTCACAGATACGCAGTATTTT
TRBJ2-3	TRBD2	TRBV12-3/TRBV12-4	few	CASSFGTSSTDTQYF	TGTGCCAGCAGTTTTGGGACTAGTAGCACAGATACGCAGTATTTT
TRBJ2-1	-	TRBV5-1	few	CASSLVGGPYNEQFF	TGCGCCAGCAGCTTAGTCGGAGGCCCTTACAATGAGCAGTTCTTC
TRBJ1-2	-	TRBV7-9	many	CASSLVRPKLGDGYTF	TGTGCCAGCAGCTTAGTCCGGCCGAAGCTGGGTGATGGCTACACCTTC
TRBJ2-5	TRBD2	TRBV18	many	CASSSGTSKETQYF	TGTGCCAGCTCGTCCGGGACTAGCAAAGAGACCCAGTACTTC
TRBJ1-3	-	TRBV28	-	CATRGGNSGNTIYF	TGTGCCACCAGAGGCGGTAACTCTGGAAACACCATATATTTT
TRBJ2-1	TRBD2	TRBV6-5	-	CASSYGGRDSYDEQFF	TGTGCCAGCAGTTACGGCGGGAGGGACTCCTACGATGAGCAGTTCTTC
TRBJ1-5	-	TRBV30	-	CAWSVQGTNQPQHF	TGTGCCTGGAGTGTTCAGGGTACCAATCAGCCCCAGCATTTT
TRBJ2-1	TRBD2	TRBV10-3	few	CAISESLAGGNEQFF	TGTGCCATCAGTGAGTCACTAGCGGGAGGGAATGAGCAGTTCTTC
TRBJ1-1	-	TRBV6-5	many	CASSPQGKNTEAFF	TGTGCCAGCAGCCCACAGGGCAAAAACACTGAAGCTTTCTTT
TRBJ1-1	TRBD1	TRBV5-6	few	CASSLLGQGTAFF	TGTGCCAGCAGCTTGTTGGGACAGGGGACGGCTTTCTTT